This T cell receptor beta chain came from a study of T cell responses to AZD1222 COVID-19 vaccine. Study-wide findings and caveats: Reports indicate that nearly half of spike-specific TCRs are directed at unmutated variant regions. Across spike, vaccine-associated CD4 TCRs were found, dominant at 160-218 and 743-854. Females outnumbered males among donors, who were mostly white British; clonal diversity was possibly underestimated. Two doses of AZD1222 preceded a rise in Spike-specific TCR breadth and depth.

Germline V gene sequence: CDR1 KGHSH, CDR2 LQKENI. Trimming shortened V by 3 bases and J by 0 bases, and 6 bases separated the two germline ends. The CDR3 loop spans 14 amino acids. Points on this clone: Antigen specificity is unknown.

The method was immunoSEQ multiplex PCR; TCRdb's version includes in-frame clones alone and lacks a portion of them. The data hold about 130,000 clones, with 70% to 90% observed a single time. J is TRBJ1-3 and V is TRBV18; no definite D call. The sequence derives from an adult who received the MenACWY meningococcal vaccine as a control. The specimen comprised peripheral blood, sampled 28 days after the second dose of the MenACWY control vaccine. This CDR3 reads CASSPNSSGNTIYF. DNA of the CDR3: TGTGCCAGCTCACCGAATTCCTCTGGAAACACCATATATTTT.